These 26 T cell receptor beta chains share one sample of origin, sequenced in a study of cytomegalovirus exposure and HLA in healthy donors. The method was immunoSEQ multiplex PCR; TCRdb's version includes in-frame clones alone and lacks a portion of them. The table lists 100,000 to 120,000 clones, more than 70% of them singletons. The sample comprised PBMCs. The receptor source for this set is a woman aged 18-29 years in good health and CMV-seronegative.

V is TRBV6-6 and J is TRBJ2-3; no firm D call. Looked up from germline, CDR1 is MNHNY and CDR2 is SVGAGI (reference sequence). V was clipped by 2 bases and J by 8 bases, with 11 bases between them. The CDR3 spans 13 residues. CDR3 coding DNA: TGTGCCAGCAGTTACCAACGAGGAGTTACGCAGTATTTT. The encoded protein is CASSYQRGVTQYF.

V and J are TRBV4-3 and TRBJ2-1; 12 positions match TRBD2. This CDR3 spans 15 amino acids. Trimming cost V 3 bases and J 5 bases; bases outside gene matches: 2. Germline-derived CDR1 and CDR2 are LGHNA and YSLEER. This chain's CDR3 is CASSHGLAGNNEQFF. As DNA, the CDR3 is TGCGCCAGCAGCCACGGACTAGCGGGGAACAATGAGCAGTTCTTC.

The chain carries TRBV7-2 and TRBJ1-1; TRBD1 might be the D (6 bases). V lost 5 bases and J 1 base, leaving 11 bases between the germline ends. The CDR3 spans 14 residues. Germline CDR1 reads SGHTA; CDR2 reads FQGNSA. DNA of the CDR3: TGTGCCAGCAGCCTGCAACAGGGGAACACTGAAGCTTTCTTT. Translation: CASSLQQGNTEAFF. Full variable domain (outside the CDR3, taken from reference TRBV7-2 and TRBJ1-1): GAGVSQSPSNKVTEKGKDVELRCDPISGHTALYWYRQSLGQGLEFLIYFQGNSAPDKSGLPSDRFSAERTGGSVSTLTIQRTQQEDSAVYLCASSLQQGNTEAFFGQGTRLTVV.

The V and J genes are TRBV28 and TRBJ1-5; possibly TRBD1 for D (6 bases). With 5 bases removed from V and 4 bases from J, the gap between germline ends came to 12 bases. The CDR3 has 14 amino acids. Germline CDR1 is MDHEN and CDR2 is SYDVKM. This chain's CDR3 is CASSPADSNQPQHF. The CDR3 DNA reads TGTGCCAGCAGTCCAGCGGACAGTAATCAGCCCCAGCATTTT.

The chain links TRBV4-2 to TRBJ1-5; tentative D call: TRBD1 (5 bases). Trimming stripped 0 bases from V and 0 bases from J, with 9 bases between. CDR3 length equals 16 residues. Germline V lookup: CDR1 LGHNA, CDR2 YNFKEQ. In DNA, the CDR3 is TGTGCCAGCAGCCAAGATATAAGGGGTAGCAATCAGCCCCAGCATTTT. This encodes CASSQDIRGSNQPQHF.

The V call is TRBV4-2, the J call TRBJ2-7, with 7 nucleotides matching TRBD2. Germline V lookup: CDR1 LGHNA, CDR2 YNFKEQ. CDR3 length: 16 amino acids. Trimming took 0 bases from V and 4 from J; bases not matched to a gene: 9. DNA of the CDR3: TGTGCCAGCAGCCAAGAAACAGGCGGGAGTACGTACGAGCAGTACTTC. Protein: CASSQETGGSTYEQYF.

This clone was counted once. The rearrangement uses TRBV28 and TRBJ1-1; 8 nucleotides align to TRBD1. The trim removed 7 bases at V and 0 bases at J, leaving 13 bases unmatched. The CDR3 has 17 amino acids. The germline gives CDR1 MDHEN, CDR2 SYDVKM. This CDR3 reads CASTPVGRGRMNTEAFF. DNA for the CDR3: TGTGCCAGCACTCCCGTGGGCAGGGGGCGCATGAACACTGAAGCTTTCTTT.

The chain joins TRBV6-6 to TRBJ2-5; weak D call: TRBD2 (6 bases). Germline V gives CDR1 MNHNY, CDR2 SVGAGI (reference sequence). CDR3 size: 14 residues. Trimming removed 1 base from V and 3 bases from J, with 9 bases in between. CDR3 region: CASSYWGGKETQYF. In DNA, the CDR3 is TGTGCCAGCAGTTACTGGGGCGGGAAAGAGACCCAGTACTTC.

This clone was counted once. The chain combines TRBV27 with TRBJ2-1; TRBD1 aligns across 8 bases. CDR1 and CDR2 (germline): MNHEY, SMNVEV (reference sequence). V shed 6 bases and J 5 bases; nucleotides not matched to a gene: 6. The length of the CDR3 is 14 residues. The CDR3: CASRRTGQDNEQFF. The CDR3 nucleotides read TGTGCCAGCAGGAGGACAGGGCAGGACAATGAGCAGTTCTTC.

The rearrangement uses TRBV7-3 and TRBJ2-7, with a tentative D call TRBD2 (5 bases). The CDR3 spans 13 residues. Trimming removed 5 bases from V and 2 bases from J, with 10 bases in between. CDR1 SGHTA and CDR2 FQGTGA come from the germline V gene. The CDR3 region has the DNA TGTGCCAGCAGCCCTTCCGGGGCCTACGAGCAGTACTTC. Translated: CASSPSGAYEQYF.

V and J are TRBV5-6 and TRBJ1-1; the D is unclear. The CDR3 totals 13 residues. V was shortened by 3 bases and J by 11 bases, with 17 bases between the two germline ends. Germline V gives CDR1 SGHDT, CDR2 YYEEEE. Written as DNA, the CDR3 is TGTGCCAGCAGCTCGCCCCGACGGACTTACGCTTTCTTT. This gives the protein CASSSPRRTYAFF. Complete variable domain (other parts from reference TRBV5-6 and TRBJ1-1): DAGVTQSPTHLIKTRGQQVTLRCSPKSGHDTVSWYQQALGQGPQFIFQYYEEEERQRGNFPDRFSGHQFPNYSSELNVNALLLGDSALYLCASSSPRRTYAFFGQGTRLTVV.

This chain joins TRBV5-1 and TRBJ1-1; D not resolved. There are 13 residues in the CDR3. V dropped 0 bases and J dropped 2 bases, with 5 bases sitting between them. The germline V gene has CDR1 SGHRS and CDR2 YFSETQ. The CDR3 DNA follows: TGCGCCAGCAGCTTGGGGGCTAACACTGAAGCTTTCTTT. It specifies CASSLGANTEAFF. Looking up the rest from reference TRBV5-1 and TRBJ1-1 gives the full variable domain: KAGVTQTPRYLIKTRGQQVTLSCSPISGHRSVSWYQQTPGQGLQFLFEYFSETQRNKGNFPGRFSGRQFSNSRSEMNVSTLELGDSALYLCASSLGANTEAFFGQGTRLTVV.

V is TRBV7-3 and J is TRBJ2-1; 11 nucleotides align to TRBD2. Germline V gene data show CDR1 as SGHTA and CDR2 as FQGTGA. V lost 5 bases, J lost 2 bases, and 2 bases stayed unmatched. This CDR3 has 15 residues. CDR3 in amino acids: CASSLSGRAYNEQFF. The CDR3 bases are TGTGCCAGCAGCCTTAGCGGGAGGGCCTACAATGAGCAGTTCTTC.

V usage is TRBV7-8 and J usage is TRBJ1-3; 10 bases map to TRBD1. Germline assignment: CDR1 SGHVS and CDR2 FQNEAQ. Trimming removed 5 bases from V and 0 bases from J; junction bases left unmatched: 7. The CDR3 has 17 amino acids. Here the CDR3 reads CASSLRDRGLSGNTIYF. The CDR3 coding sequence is TGTGCCAGCAGCCTCCGGGACAGGGGCCTCTCTGGAAACACCATATATTTT.

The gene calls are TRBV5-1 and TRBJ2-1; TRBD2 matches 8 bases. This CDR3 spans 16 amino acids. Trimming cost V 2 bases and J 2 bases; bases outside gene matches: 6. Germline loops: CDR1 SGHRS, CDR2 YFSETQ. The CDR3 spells CASSFKQREPYNEQFF. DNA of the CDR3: TGCGCCAGCAGCTTCAAACAGCGGGAGCCCTACAATGAGCAGTTCTTC. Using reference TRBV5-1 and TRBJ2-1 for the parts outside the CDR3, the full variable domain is KAGVTQTPRYLIKTRGQQVTLSCSPISGHRSVSWYQQTPGQGLQFLFEYFSETQRNKGNFPGRFSGRQFSNSRSEMNVSTLELGDSALYLCASSFKQREPYNEQFFGPGTRLTVL.

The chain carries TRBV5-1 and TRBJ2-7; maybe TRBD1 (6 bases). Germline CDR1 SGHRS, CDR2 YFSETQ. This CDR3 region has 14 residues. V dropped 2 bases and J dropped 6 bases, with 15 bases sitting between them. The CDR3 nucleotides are TGCGCCAGCAGCTTCGAACAGGGTCGGGGCGAGCAGTACTTC. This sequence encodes CASSFEQGRGEQYF.

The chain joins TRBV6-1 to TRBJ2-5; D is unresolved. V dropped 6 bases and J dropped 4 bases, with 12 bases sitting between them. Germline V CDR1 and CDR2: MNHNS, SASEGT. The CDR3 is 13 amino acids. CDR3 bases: TGTGCCAGCAGGGCCCAAATTGGAGAGACCCAGTACTTC. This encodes CASRAQIGETQYF.

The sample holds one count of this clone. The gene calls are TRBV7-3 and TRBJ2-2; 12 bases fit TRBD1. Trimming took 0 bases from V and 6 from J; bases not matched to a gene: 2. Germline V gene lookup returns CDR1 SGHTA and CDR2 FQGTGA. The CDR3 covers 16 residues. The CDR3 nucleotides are TGTGCCAGCAGCTTAACCGGGACAGGGGGCCCCGGGGAGCTGTTTTTT. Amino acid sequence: CASSLTGTGGPGELFF. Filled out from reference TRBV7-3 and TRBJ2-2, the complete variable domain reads GAGVSQTPSNKVTEKGKYVELRCDPISGHTALYWYRQSLGQGPEFLIYFQGTGAADDSGLPNDRFFAVRPEGSVSTLKIQRTERGDSAVYLCASSLTGTGGPGELFFGEGSRLTVL.

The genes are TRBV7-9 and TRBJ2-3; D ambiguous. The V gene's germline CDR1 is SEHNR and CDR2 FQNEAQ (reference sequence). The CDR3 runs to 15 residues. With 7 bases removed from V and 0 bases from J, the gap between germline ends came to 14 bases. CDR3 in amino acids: CASTPSAASTDTQYF. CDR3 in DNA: TGTGCCAGCACCCCTTCTGCGGCTAGCACAGATACGCAGTATTTT.

CDR3 nucleotide sequence: TGTGCCAGCAGCCCAGGGACTAGCGGGAGGTCAGATACGCAGTATTTT. This encodes CASSPGTSGRSDTQYF. The J gene is TRBJ2-3, the V gene TRBV9, with 15 bases that match TRBD2. There are 16 residues in the CDR3. In germline, CDR1 is SGDLS, CDR2 YYNGEE. V was pared by 4 bases and J by 4 bases, with 4 bases of the junction left unmatched.

CDR3 in amino acids: CASSLWTGFYEQYF. For the CDR3, the DNA is TGTGCCAGCAGTCTCTGGACAGGTTTCTACGAGCAGTACTTC. This chain uses TRBV28 with TRBJ2-7, with TRBD1 matching over 7 bases. J lost 3 bases, V lost 5 bases, and 7 bases had no gene match. The germline gives CDR1 MDHEN, CDR2 SYDVKM. The CDR3 is made up of 14 amino acids. Together with reference TRBV28 and TRBJ2-7, the CDR3 gives the full variable domain: DVKVTQSSRYLVKRTGEKVFLECVQDMDHENMFWYRQDPGLGLRLIYFSYDVKMKEKGDIPEGYSVSREKKERFSLILESASTNQTSMYLCASSLWTGFYEQYFGPGTRLTVT.

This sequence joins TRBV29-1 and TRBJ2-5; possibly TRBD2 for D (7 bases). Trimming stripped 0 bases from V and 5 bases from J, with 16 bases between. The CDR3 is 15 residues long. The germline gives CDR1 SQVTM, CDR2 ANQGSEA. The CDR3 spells CSVEDKGGERETQYF. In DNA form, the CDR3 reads TGCAGCGTTGAAGATAAAGGGGGGGAGAGGGAGACCCAGTACTTC. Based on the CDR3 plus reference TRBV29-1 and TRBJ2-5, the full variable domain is SAVISQKPSRDICQRGTSLTIQCQVDSQVTMMFWYRQQPGQSLTLIATANQGSEATYESGFVIDKFPISRPNLTFSTLTVSNMSPEDSSIYLCSVEDKGGERETQYFGPGTRLLVL.

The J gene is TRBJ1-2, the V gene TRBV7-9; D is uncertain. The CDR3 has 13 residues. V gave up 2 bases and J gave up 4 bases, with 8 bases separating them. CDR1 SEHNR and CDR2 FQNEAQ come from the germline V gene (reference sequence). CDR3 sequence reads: CASSLRSGYGYTF. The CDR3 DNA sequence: TGTGCCAGCAGCTTAAGGAGCGGCTATGGCTACACCTTC. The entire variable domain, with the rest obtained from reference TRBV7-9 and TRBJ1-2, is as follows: DTGVSQNPRHKITKRGQNVTFRCDPISEHNRLYWYRQTLGQGPEFLTYFQNEAQLEKSRLLSDRFSAERPKGSFSTLEIQRTEQGDSAMYLCASSLRSGYGYTFGSGTRLTVV.

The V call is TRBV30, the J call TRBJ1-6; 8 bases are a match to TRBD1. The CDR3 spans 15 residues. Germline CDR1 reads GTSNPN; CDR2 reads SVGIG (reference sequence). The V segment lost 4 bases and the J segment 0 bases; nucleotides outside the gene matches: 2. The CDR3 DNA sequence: TGTGCCTGGAAGACAGGGGCCTCCTATAATTCACCCCTCCACTTT. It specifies CAWKTGASYNSPLHF. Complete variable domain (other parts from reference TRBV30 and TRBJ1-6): SQTIHQWPATLVQPVGSPLSLECTVEGTSNPNLYWYRQAAGRGLQLLFYSVGIGQISSEVPQNLSASRPQDRQFILSSKKLLLSDSGFYLCAWKTGASYNSPLHFGNGTRLTVT.

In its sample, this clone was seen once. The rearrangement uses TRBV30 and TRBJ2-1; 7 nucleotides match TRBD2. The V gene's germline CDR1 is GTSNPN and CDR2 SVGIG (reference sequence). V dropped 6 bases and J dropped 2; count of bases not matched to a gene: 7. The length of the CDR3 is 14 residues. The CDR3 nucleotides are TGTGCCTGCCGATCTAGCGGTACCTACAATGAGCAGTTCTTC. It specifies CACRSSGTYNEQFF.

CDR3 sequence (DNA): TGTGCCAGCAGCGCTAGGGACAGGGTGTACGAGCAGTACTTC. Its protein product is CASSARDRVYEQYF. The chain links TRBV9 to TRBJ2-7, with TRBD1 identical over 9 bases. The junction had 5 bases not matched to a gene; V was cut back by 3 bases and J by 4 bases. The CDR3 totals 14 residues. CDR1 is SGDLS, CDR2 YYNGEE, per germline.